This T cell receptor beta chain was sequenced in a study of T cells in Graves' hyperthyroidism and ophthalmopathy. This clonotype was recorded many times. This CDR3 has 12 amino acids. Germline loops: CDR1 SQVTM, CDR2 ANQGSEA. The ends were cut back, 4 bases at V and 4 bases at J, with 8 bases in the middle. RNA transcripts yielded amplified TCR beta CDR3 regions. First-round RT-PCR with HTBI primers amplified the TCR CDR3 region. MiXCR, applied by TCRdb to the multiplex PCR reads, yields one record per CDR3 protein. The sample contains approximately 590,000 distinct CDR3 sequences, under 60% of which appear only once.

This chain connects TRBV29-1 to TRBJ1-5; D gene uncertain. The sequence derives from a woman aged 18-35 years with Graves' hyperthyroidism. The sequenced sample was peripheral blood or thyroid tissue (not recorded which). The CDR3 loop reads CSVGSENQPQHF. CDR3 DNA: TGCAGCGTTGGGTCGGAAAATCAGCCCCAGCATTTT.